The 9 T cell receptor beta chains listed next were all sequenced from one sample in a study of human versus mouse CDR3 diversity and MHC coevolution. TCRdb's table, derived via immunoSEQ multiplex PCR, lists solely in-frame clones and lacks some. The table has some 80,000 clones, around 93% seen once; the top ten hold roughly 0.16%. The sequenced material came from naive CD4+ T cells from blood. The subset: CD45RO-negative CD62L-positive naive CD4 T cells. Receptor source: a person aged 25 to 69 in good health.

The chain has TRBV2 and TRBJ2-5; TRBD1 is a possible D gene (5 bases). The germline CDR1 and CDR2 sequences are SNHLY and FYNNEI. This CDR3 spans 14 amino acids. Deletions cut 4 bases from V and 4 bases from J, with 13 bases between. The CDR3 loop is CASSAQALGETQYF. CDR3 DNA: TGTGCCAGCAGTGCACAGGCTTTGGGAGAGACCCAGTACTTC.

The chain is built from TRBV27 and TRBJ1-5, with 10 bases matching TRBD1. The CDR3 has 14 residues. Trimming cost V 5 bases and J 6 bases; bases outside gene matches: 4. CDR1 and CDR2 (germline): MNHEY, SMNVEV (reference sequence). The CDR3 DNA reads as TGTGCCAGCAGTACAGGACAGGGGGGTCAGCCCCAGCATTTT. It yields the protein CASSTGQGGQPQHF.

The rearrangement uses TRBV11-2 and TRBJ2-3; 12 nucleotides agree with TRBD2. The CDR3 extends over 16 amino acids. Trimming removed 5 bases from V and 1 base from J; junction bases left unmatched: 4. Per germline, CDR1 SGHAT and CDR2 FQNNGV. Written as DNA, the CDR3 is TGTGCCAGCAGCCCCCGACTAGCGGGAGGCACAGATACGCAGTATTTT. As protein: CASSPRLAGGTDTQYF.

The V and J genes are TRBV2 and TRBJ1-1; tentative D call: TRBD1 (5 bases). The CDR3 is made up of 13 amino acids. Trimming shortened V by 4 bases and J by 2 bases, and 8 bases separated the two germline ends. From germline, CDR1 is SNHLY and CDR2 FYNNEI. The CDR3 DNA follows: TGTGCCAGCAGTGGACAGCCCAACACTGAAGCTTTCTTT. It is translated as CASSGQPNTEAFF.

The chain employs TRBV19 and TRBJ2-7, with D possibly being TRBD1 (6 bases). Germline V gene lookup returns CDR1 LNHDA and CDR2 SQIVND (reference sequence). The CDR3 runs 13 residues. The V gene lost 6 bases and the J gene lost 4 bases, with 13 bases spanning the gap. The CDR3 coding sequence is TGTGCCAGTAGCGGGACAAGAGCGTACGAGCAGTACTTC. This sequence encodes CASSGTRAYEQYF.

The V and J genes are TRBV7-9 and TRBJ2-7; 8 nucleotides agree with TRBD1. From germline, CDR1 is SEHNR and CDR2 FQNEAQ (reference sequence). The CDR3 is made up of 17 amino acids. V shed 1 base, J shed 2 bases, and the junction held 10 bases outside the gene matches. For the CDR3, the DNA is TGTGCCAGCAGCTTAGTTGCTCTGGGACAGGCGACCTACGAGCAGTACTTC. Translated, it gives CASSLVALGQATYEQYF.

The chain has TRBV18 and TRBJ2-3; 10 positions match TRBD2. The CDR3 is 16 amino acids. V gave up 6 bases and J gave up 0 bases; unmatched junction bases: 6. Germline-derived CDR1 and CDR2 are KGHSH and LQKENI. CDR3 region: CASSPRLAGSTDTQYF. As DNA, the CDR3 is TGTGCCAGCTCCCCGCGACTAGCGGGTAGCACAGATACGCAGTATTTT.

The V call is TRBV7-2, the J call TRBJ2-4, with 15 bases lining up with TRBD2. Germline V gene lookup returns CDR1 SGHTA and CDR2 FQGNSA. V was pared by 6 bases and J by 8 bases, with 2 bases of the junction left unmatched. The CDR3 loop spans 14 amino acids. The CDR3 nucleotides read TGTGCCAGCAGAAGGACTAGCGGGAGGGACATTCAGTACTTC. It codes for CASRRTSGRDIQYF.

This chain links TRBV27 with TRBJ2-5, with D perhaps matching TRBD2 (6 bases). Between the trimmed V and J ends, which lost 4 bases and 5 bases, there was a span of 14 bases. CDR1 is MNHEY and CDR2 is SMNVEV in the germline V gene (reference sequence). This CDR3 is built from 14 residues. CDR3 DNA sequence: TGTGCCAGCAGTTCCCTTCTGGGGGGTGAGACCCAGTACTTC. It specifies CASSSLLGGETQYF.